Sequencing of this T cell receptor beta chain was carried out in a study of cytomegalovirus exposure and HLA in healthy donors. Study-wide results and caveats: In an earlier analysis, most TCR beta V segments were productive about 87% or about 30% of the time. With DRB1 most and HLA-C fewest, TCR association rates differed between HLA loci in a later analysis. Across all donors, roughly uniform sequencing depth was an assumption of the presence/absence analyses.

A remark on this clone: No antigen is known for it.

The CDR3 length is 17 residues. Trimming took off 5 bases at V and 2 bases at J, with 19 bases between the two ends. Per the germline V gene, CDR1 is MDHEN and CDR2 is SYDVKM. The PCR had 60 Vbeta and 13 Jbeta primers. Sequenced by immunoSEQ multiplex PCR; TCRdb stores in-frame clones only, minus some. The sample has approximately 210,000 clones, 70% to 80% seen once. The chain links TRBV28 to TRBJ2-4; no clear D gene. This TCR was recovered from a woman aged 45-59 years in good health and CMV-seronegative. Sample: PBMCs. CDR3 amino acids: CASSVPSVVLSKNIQYF. In nucleotides, the CDR3 is TGTGCCAGCAGTGTCCCGTCTGTTGTACTGTCCAAAAACATTCAGTACTTC. Supplemented by reference TRBV28 and TRBJ2-4, the full variable domain reads DVKVTQSSRYLVKRTGEKVFLECVQDMDHENMFWYRQDPGLGLRLIYFSYDVKMKEKGDIPEGYSVSREKKERFSLILESASTNQTSMYLCASSVPSVVLSKNIQYFGAGTRLSVL.